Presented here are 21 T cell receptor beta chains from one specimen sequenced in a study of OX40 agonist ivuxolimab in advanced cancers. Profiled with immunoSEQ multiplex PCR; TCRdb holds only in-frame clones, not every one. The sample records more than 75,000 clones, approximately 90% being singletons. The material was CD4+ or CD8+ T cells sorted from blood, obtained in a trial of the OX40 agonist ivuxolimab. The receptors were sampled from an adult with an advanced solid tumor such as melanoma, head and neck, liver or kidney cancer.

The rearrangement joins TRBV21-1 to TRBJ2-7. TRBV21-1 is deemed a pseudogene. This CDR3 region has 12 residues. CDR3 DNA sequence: TGTGCCAGCAGCAAATATAGGTACGAGCAGTACTTC. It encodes CASSKYRYEQYF.

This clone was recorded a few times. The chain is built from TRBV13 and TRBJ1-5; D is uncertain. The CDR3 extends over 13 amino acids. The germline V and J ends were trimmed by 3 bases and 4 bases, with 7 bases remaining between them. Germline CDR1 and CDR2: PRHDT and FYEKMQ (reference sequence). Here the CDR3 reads CASSFSRNQPQHF. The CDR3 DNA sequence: TGTGCCAGCAGCTTCAGTAGGAATCAGCCCCAGCATTTT. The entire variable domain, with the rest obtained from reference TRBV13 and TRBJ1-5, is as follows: AAGVIQSPRHLIKEKRETATLKCYPIPRHDTVYWYQQGPGQDPQFLISFYEKMQSDKGSIPDRFSAQQFSDYHSELNMSSLELGDSALYFCASSFSRNQPQHFGDGTRLSIL.

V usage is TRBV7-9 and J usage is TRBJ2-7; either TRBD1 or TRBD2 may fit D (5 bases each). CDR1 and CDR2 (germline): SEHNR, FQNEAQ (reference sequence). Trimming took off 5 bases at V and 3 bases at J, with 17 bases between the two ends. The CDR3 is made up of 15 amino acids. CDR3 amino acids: CASSPSSGTFYEQYF. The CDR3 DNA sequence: TGTGCCAGCAGCCCTTCTTCAGGGACCTTCTACGAGCAGTACTTC.

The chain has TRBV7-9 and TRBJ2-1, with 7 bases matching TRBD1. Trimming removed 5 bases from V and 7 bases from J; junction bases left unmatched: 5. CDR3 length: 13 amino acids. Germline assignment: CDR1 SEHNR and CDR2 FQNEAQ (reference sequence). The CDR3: CASSSTGVNEQFF. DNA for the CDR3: TGTGCCAGCAGCAGCACAGGGGTAAATGAGCAGTTCTTC.

CDR3 sequence reads: CASSLAGGSFNEQFF. The CDR3 nucleotides are TGTGCCAGCAGTCTAGCGGGAGGAAGTTTCAATGAGCAGTTCTTC. The rearrangement uses TRBV7-2 and TRBJ2-1, with 11 positions matching TRBD2. The CDR3 consists of 15 residues. With 6 bases clipped from V and 6 bases from J, the junction kept 7 bases outside the gene matches. Germline CDR1 is SGHTA and CDR2 is FQGNSA.

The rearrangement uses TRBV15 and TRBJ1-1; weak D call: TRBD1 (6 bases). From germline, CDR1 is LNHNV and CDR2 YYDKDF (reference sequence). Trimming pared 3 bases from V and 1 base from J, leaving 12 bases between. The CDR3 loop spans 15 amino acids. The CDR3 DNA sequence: TGTGCCACCAGCAGGGCCCAGACAGGGAACACTGAAGCTTTCTTT. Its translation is CATSRAQTGNTEAFF.

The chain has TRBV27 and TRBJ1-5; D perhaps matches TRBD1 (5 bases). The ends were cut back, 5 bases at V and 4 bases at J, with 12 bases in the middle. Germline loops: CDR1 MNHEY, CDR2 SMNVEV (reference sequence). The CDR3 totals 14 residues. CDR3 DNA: TGTGCCAGCAGTCGATGGGGCGGGAATCAGCCCCAGCATTTT. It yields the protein CASSRWGGNQPQHF.

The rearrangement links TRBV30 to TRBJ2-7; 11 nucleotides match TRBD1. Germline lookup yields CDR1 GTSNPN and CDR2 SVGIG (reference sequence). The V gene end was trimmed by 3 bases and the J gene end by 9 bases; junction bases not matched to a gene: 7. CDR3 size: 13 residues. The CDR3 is CAWRGGTGGPQYF. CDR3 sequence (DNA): TGTGCCTGGAGGGGCGGGACAGGGGGACCGCAGTACTTC.

The CDR3 nucleotides are TGTGCCTCCAACGTGGCTAGCGGGAGGGTAGGCAATGAGCAGTTCTTC. Residues: CASNVASGRVGNEQFF. This chain links TRBV27 with TRBJ2-1; TRBD2 aligns across 12 bases. This CDR3 is built from 16 residues. The germline CDR1 and CDR2 sequences are MNHEY and SMNVEV (reference sequence). The J segment lost 6 bases and the V segment lost 11 bases, leaving 14 bases of the junction unmatched.

The CDR3 DNA reads TGTGCCAGCAGCCAGGGGCCCGATCAGCCCCAGCATTTT. This gives the protein CASSQGPDQPQHF. This chain joins TRBV6-4 and TRBJ1-5; D might be TRBD1 (6 bases). Trimming pared 6 bases from V and 5 bases from J, leaving 11 bases between. This CDR3 has 13 amino acids. From germline, CDR1 is MRHNA and CDR2 SNTAGT.

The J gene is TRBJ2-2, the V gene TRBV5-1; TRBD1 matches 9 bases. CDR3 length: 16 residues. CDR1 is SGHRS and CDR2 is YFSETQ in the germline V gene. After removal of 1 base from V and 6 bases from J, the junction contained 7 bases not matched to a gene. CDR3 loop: CASSLTRTGDPGELFF. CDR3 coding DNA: TGCGCCAGCAGCTTGACCCGGACAGGGGACCCCGGGGAGCTGTTTTTT.

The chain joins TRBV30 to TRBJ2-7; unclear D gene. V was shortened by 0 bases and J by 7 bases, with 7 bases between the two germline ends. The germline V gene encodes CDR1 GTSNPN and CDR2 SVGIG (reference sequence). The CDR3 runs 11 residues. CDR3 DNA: TGTGCCTGGAGTGTAGGGCTGGAGCAGTACTTC. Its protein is CAWSVGLEQYF. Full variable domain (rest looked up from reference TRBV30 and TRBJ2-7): SQTIHQWPATLVQPVGSPLSLECTVEGTSNPNLYWYRQAAGRGLQLLFYSVGIGQISSEVPQNLSASRPQDRQFILSSKKLLLSDSGFYLCAWSVGLEQYFGPGTRLTVT.

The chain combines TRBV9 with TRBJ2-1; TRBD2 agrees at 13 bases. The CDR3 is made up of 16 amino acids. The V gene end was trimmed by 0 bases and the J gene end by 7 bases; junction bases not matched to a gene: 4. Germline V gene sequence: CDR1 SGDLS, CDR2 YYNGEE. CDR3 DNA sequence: TGTGCCAGCAGCGTAGCTCAACTAGCGGGGGGGAATGAGCAGTTCTTC. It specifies CASSVAQLAGGNEQFF.

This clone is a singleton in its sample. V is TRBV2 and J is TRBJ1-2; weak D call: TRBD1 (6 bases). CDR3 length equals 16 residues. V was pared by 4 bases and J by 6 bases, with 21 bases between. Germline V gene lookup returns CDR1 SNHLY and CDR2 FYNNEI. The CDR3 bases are TGTGCCAGCAGTGGGAAGGGGGGGCCCGGGAGGAATGGCTACACCTTC. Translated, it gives CASSGKGGPGRNGYTF.

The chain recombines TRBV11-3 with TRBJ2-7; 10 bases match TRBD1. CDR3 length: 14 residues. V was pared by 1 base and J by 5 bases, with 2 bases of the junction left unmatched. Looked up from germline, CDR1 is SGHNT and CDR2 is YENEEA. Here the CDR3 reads CASSLGDRGHEQYF. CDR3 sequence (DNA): TGTGCCAGCAGCTTAGGGGACAGGGGCCACGAGCAGTACTTC.

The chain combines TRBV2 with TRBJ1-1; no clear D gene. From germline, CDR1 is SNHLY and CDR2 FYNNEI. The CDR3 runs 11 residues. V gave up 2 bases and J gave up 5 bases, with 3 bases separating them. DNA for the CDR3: TGTGCCAGCAGTGAACCTACTGAAGCTTTCTTT. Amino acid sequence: CASSEPTEAFF.

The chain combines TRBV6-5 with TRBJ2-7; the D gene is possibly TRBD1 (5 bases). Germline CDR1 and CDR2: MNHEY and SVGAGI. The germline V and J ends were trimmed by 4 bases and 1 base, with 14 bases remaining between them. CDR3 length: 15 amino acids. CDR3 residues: CASSSQGPISYEQYF. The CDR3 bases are TGTGCCAGCAGTTCGCAGGGTCCAATTTCCTACGAGCAGTACTTC.

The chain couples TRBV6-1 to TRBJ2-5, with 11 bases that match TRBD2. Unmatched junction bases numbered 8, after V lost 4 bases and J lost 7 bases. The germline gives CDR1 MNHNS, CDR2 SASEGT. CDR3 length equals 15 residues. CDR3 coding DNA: TGTGCCAGCAGTGGAAAACTAGCGGGAGTCGGGACCCAGTACTTC. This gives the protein CASSGKLAGVGTQYF.

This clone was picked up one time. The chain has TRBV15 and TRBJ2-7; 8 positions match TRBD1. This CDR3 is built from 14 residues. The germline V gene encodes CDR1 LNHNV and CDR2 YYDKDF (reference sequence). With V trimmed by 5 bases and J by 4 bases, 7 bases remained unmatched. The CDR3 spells CATSPRQGRYEQYF. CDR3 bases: TGTGCCACCAGCCCCCGACAGGGGAGGTACGAGCAGTACTTC.

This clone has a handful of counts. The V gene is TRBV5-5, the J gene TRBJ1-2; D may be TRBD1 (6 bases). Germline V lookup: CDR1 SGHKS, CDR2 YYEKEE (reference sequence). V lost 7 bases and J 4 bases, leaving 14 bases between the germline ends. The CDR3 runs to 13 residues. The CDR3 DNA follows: TGTGCCAGCTCGGACCTAGGGGGCTATGGCTACACCTTC. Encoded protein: CASSDLGGYGYTF.

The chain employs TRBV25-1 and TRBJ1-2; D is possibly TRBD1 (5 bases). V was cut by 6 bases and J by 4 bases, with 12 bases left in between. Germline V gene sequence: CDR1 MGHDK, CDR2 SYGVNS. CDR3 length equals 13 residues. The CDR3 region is CASSRAQGYGYTF. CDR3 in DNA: TGTGCCAGCAGCCGGGCCCAGGGCTATGGCTACACCTTC.